The rows below give T cell receptor beta chains drawn from one sample of a study of T cells expressing NK-cell markers. Reanalyzing the 5' RACE reads, TCRdb keeps one entry per CDR3 protein, without DNA. Recorded for this sample: under 600,000 distinct CDR3 sequences. Sequenced: blood T cells: a sorted CD56 or NKG2C T cell subset, CD4+ or CD8+ T cells, or bulk PBMC T cells (not recorded which). These receptors originate from a woman aged 50 to 65 in good health. CDR3s include the opening cysteine and the closing phenylalanine or tryptophan. The order of the fields is CDR3 protein, V gene, J gene.

CSARNTGSGKTDTQYF	TRBV29-1	TRBJ2-3
CASKLSGSHTGELFF	TRBV6-5	TRBJ2-2
CASSGYMNTEAFF	TRBV25-1	TRBJ1-1
CASSLTSPRDTQYF	TRBV7-3	TRBJ2-3
CSATGSAGAIYNEQFF	TRBV20-1	TRBJ2-1
CATSRDLSDGNTEAFF	TRBV15	TRBJ1-1
CAISVGIQETQYF	TRBV10-3	TRBJ2-5
CSVAFPGTGGAEAFF	TRBV29-1	TRBJ1-1
CASSLLLGGGEAFF	TRBV5-1	TRBJ1-1
CASSLEGGTHTLNEQFF	TRBV7-6	TRBJ2-1
CASSQLWQGSSYNEQFF	TRBV4-2	TRBJ2-1
CASRLRSSYNEQFF	TRBV12-3/TRBV12-4	TRBJ2-1
CSALTRRRREQFF	TRBV20-1	TRBJ2-1
CASSQDWFREQFF	TRBV3-1	TRBJ2-1
CASKTRGPGWSGANVLTF	TRBV27	TRBJ2-6
CSVERLIAKNIQYF	TRBV29-1	TRBJ2-4
CASSLPGIVEQFF	TRBV5-1	TRBJ2-1
CASSDFPTPSVLETQYF	TRBV6-2/TRBV6-3	TRBJ2-5
CASSAGTSGFPGELFF	TRBV12-3/TRBV12-4	TRBJ2-2
CASSPSRGHYEQYF	TRBV7-3	TRBJ2-7
CASSPLAGGPEETQYF	TRBV5-1	TRBJ2-5
CASRAGGKGTGELFF	TRBV27	TRBJ2-2
CASSTGLAGTGELFF	TRBV6-6	TRBJ2-2
CATSDASGRKAFF	TRBV24-1	TRBJ1-1
CASSQELARRSNEQFF	TRBV14	TRBJ2-1
CSARLNRETAFF	TRBV20-1	TRBJ1-1
CASSPDSLANYGYTF	TRBV11-2	TRBJ1-2
CASSVETSGYNEQFF	TRBV6-1	TRBJ2-1
CSVEDRTGGFYEQYF	TRBV29-1	TRBJ2-7
CASMDLPAKNIQYF	TRBV19	TRBJ2-4
CASSFLAGGPHEQYF	TRBV11-2	TRBJ2-7
CASSFNPTGNTGELFF	TRBV5-5	TRBJ2-2
CASSQGLAGMFRGADTQYF	TRBV14	TRBJ2-3